These 31 T cell receptor beta chains were sequenced from one sample in a study of cytomegalovirus exposure and HLA in healthy donors. Primers included in the PCR were 60 Vbeta and 13 Jbeta primers. TCRdb's table, derived via immunoSEQ multiplex PCR, lists solely in-frame clones and lacks some. The sample contains around 160,000 clones, nearly 80% of which appear only once. Sequences were obtained from PBMCs. Receptor source: a man aged 35 to 55 in good health and CMV-seropositive.

The chain links TRBV6-1 to TRBJ2-7; tentatively, D is TRBD1 (6 bases). CDR3 length: 15 amino acids. Trimming took off 6 bases at V and 0 bases at J, with 15 bases between the two ends. CDR1 MNHNS and CDR2 SASEGT come from the germline V gene. The CDR3 spells CASRPDRYPSYEQYF. The CDR3 coding sequence is TGTGCCAGCAGGCCCGACAGGTATCCCTCCTACGAGCAGTACTTC.

The chain couples TRBV28 to TRBJ1-5; TRBD1 might be the D (5 bases). Per the germline V gene, CDR1 is MDHEN and CDR2 is SYDVKM. The V gene lost 8 bases and the J gene lost 6 bases, with 11 bases spanning the gap. The CDR3 consists of 12 residues. This CDR3 is CASGRGIQPQHF. The DNA of the CDR3 is TGTGCCAGCGGACGGGGGATTCAGCCCCAGCATTTT.

This chain links TRBV14 with TRBJ1-1; D is ambiguous. Germline V lookup: CDR1 SGHDN, CDR2 FVKESK. The CDR3 covers 13 residues. Trimming pared 0 bases from V and 1 base from J, leaving 3 bases between. In nucleotides, the CDR3 is TGTGCCAGCAGCCAAGATCAGAACACTGAAGCTTTCTTT. Protein: CASSQDQNTEAFF.

This clone was observed a handful of times. The V call is TRBV5-5, the J call TRBJ2-2; 9 bases align to TRBD2. The CDR3 extends over 15 amino acids. Germline V gene data show CDR1 as SGHKS and CDR2 as YYEKEE (reference sequence). Trimming at V came to 4 bases and at J to 3 bases, leaving 4 bases not matched to a gene. CDR3 DNA sequence: TGTGCCAGCAGCGCAAGCGGGAGGTACACCGGGGAGCTGTTTTTT. It codes for CASSASGRYTGELFF.

V gene TRBV19 combines with J gene TRBJ2-7, with a tentative D call TRBD2 (6 bases). The germline gives CDR1 LNHDA, CDR2 SQIVND (reference sequence). The CDR3 is made up of 17 amino acids. V was cut by 1 base and J by 3 bases, with 19 bases left in between. The CDR3 DNA reads as TGTGCCAGTAGTATAGTCGACGCTCTAGCGCTTCACTACGAGCAGTACTTC. This sequence encodes CASSIVDALALHYEQYF.

This chain uses TRBV30 with TRBJ1-2; 7 bases are a match to TRBD1. V lost 4 bases, J lost 4 bases, and 6 bases stayed unmatched. Germline V gives CDR1 GTSNPN, CDR2 SVGIG (reference sequence). This CDR3 spans 13 amino acids. The CDR3 DNA is TGTGCCTGGACTAGACAGGGTGGCTATGGCTACACCTTC. Translating gives CAWTRQGGYGYTF.

This clone has more than one count but fewer than ten. The chain is built from TRBV30 and TRBJ1-1; D is undetermined. This CDR3 comprises 13 residues. The V gene lost 0 bases and the J gene lost 0 bases, with 5 bases spanning the gap. Per the germline V gene, CDR1 is GTSNPN and CDR2 is SVGIG (reference sequence). The CDR3 DNA is TGTGCCTGGAGTGTAGGAGTGAACACTGAAGCTTTCTTT. It codes for CAWSVGVNTEAFF.

V is TRBV5-6 and J is TRBJ2-7, with 8 nucleotides matching TRBD1. This CDR3 has 15 amino acids. Germline CDR1 and CDR2: SGHDT and YYEEEE. The V and J ends lost 5 bases and 0 bases, in that order; junction bases with no gene match: 7. In DNA, the CDR3 is TGTGCCAGCAGGAACACAGGGGGTAGCTCCTACGAGCAGTACTTC. It is translated as CASRNTGGSSYEQYF.

The chain joins TRBV28 to TRBJ2-6; 7 bases match TRBD1. The CDR3 is 17 amino acids. Germline trimming cut 5 bases from V and 3 bases from J; bases unmatched to any gene: 10. Germline V gene lookup returns CDR1 MDHEN and CDR2 SYDVKM. For the CDR3, the DNA is TGTGCCAGCAGTGCGATAGGGGGCTTAAGTGGGGCCAACGTCCTGACTTTC. Translated, it gives CASSAIGGLSGANVLTF.

This clone turned up a few times. The chain carries TRBV6-5 and TRBJ1-1, with a possible D match to TRBD1 (5 bases). CDR3 size: 11 residues. Trimming cost V 5 bases and J 6 bases, with 7 bases left between them. CDR1 MNHEY and CDR2 SVGAGI come from the germline V gene. CDR3 sequence reads: CASSGGAEAFF. The CDR3 bases are TGTGCCAGCAGTGGGGGGGCTGAAGCTTTCTTT.

The gene calls are TRBV28 and TRBJ2-1, with 13 bases aligning to TRBD2. From germline, CDR1 is MDHEN and CDR2 SYDVKM. This CDR3 has 17 residues. The V and J ends lost 6 bases and 4 bases, in that order; junction bases with no gene match: 9. For the CDR3, the DNA is TGTGCCAGCAGCTTACGGACTAGCGGGAGTTGGTACAATGAGCAGTTCTTC. Translated: CASSLRTSGSWYNEQFF.

The rearrangement joins TRBV4-2 to TRBJ2-3, with TRBD2 identical over 11 bases. This CDR3 has 17 amino acids. Germline V lookup: CDR1 LGHNA, CDR2 YNFKEQ. The ends lost 1 base at V and 3 bases at J; junction bases unmatched: 6. The CDR3 DNA follows: TGTGCCAGCAGCCAAGTTAGCGGGAGGGAAGTAACAGATACGCAGTATTTT. This encodes CASSQVSGREVTDTQYF.

The V and J genes are TRBV5-1 and TRBJ2-4; 8 bases fit TRBD1. After removal of 1 base from V and 3 bases from J, the junction contained 3 bases not matched to a gene. This CDR3 contains 15 residues. Germline values: CDR1 SGHRS, CDR2 YFSETQ. CDR3 region: CASSLYTGGKNIQYF. In DNA form, the CDR3 reads TGCGCCAGCAGCTTGTACACAGGGGGCAAAAACATTCAGTACTTC.

This clone was recorded a few times. The chain recombines TRBV5-4 with TRBJ2-1; tentatively, D is TRBD2 (6 bases). The germline CDR1 and CDR2 sequences are SGHNT and YYREEE (reference sequence). The V end was cut by 0 bases, the J end by 2 bases, with 12 bases between. The CDR3 has 16 residues. For the CDR3, the DNA is TGTGCCAGCAGCTTGGACGGCGGAGGGGCCTACAATGAGCAGTTCTTC. Translation: CASSLDGGGAYNEQFF.

This clone was counted between two and nine times. This chain uses TRBV28 with TRBJ2-7; TRBD2 matches 7 bases. CDR3 size: 11 residues. The germline V gene has CDR1 MDHEN and CDR2 SYDVKM. Unmatched junction bases numbered 3, after V lost 7 bases and J lost 6 bases. The CDR3 is CASNVAGEQYF. CDR3 nucleotides: TGTGCCAGCAATGTAGCGGGCGAGCAGTACTTC.

The V gene is TRBV6-5, the J gene TRBJ1-1, with unresolved D. V gave up 0 bases and J gave up 4 bases, with 12 bases separating them. Germline CDR1 is MNHEY and CDR2 is SVGAGI. The CDR3 contains 15 residues. This chain's CDR3 is CASSYSRGLATEAFF. In DNA form, the CDR3 reads TGTGCCAGCAGTTACTCAAGAGGGTTGGCCACTGAAGCTTTCTTT.

This sequence joins TRBV7-9 and TRBJ1-3, with a possible D match to TRBD1 (6 bases). Germline-derived CDR1 and CDR2 are SEHNR and FQNEAQ (reference sequence). The CDR3 loop spans 15 amino acids. V shed 3 bases and J shed 5 bases, with 14 bases lying between them. In DNA form, the CDR3 reads TGTGCCAGCAGCTTCTCAGGACAGAGTCGAAACACCATATATTTT. This translates into CASSFSGQSRNTIYF. Drawing the rest from reference TRBV7-9 and TRBJ1-3, the complete variable domain is DTGVSQNPRHKITKRGQNVTFRCDPISEHNRLYWYRQTLGQGPEFLTYFQNEAQLEKSRLLSDRFSAERPKGSFSTLEIQRTEQGDSAMYLCASSFSGQSRNTIYFGEGSWLTVV.

The chain has TRBV7-2 and TRBJ1-2; 7 bases match TRBD1. This CDR3 comprises 16 residues. Per germline, CDR1 SGHTA and CDR2 FQGNSA. Germline trimming cut 7 bases from V and 5 bases from J; bases unmatched to any gene: 16. The CDR3 sequence is CASTPGDTGDGYGYTF. CDR3 bases: TGTGCCAGCACACCGGGAGATACAGGGGATGGGTATGGCTACACCTTC.

The gene calls are TRBV7-8 and TRBJ2-1; TRBD2 matches 8 bases. Germline V lookup: CDR1 SGHVS, CDR2 FQNEAQ. The CDR3 has 14 residues. With V trimmed by 5 bases and J by 6 bases, 6 bases remained unmatched. The CDR3 is CASSAMAGGNEQFF. The CDR3 DNA sequence: TGTGCCAGCAGCGCCATGGCGGGAGGCAATGAGCAGTTCTTC.

The chain links TRBV5-1 to TRBJ1-1; D possibly corresponds to TRBD1 (5 bases). The germline V gene encodes CDR1 SGHRS and CDR2 YFSETQ. This CDR3 comprises 13 residues. With 0 bases removed from V and 3 bases from J, the gap between germline ends came to 6 bases. The CDR3 DNA reads as TGCGCCAGCAGCTTGGGACAGCACACTGAAGCTTTCTTT. Its protein product is CASSLGQHTEAFF.

This clone was seen more than once but under ten times. The rearrangement joins TRBV7-9 to TRBJ2-1; TRBD2 might be the D (5 bases). Germline CDR1 reads SEHNR; CDR2 reads FQNEAQ (reference sequence). The CDR3 is made up of 14 amino acids. Trimming removed 0 bases from V and 6 bases from J, with 9 bases in between. The CDR3 DNA is TGTGCCAGCAGCTTAGCGCGAGGGCTCAATGAGCAGTTCTTC. It translates to CASSLARGLNEQFF.

This clone was recorded once. The CDR3 spells CASSRLAGDANEQYF. CDR3 nucleotide sequence: TGTGCCAGCAGTCGACTAGCGGGAGATGCCAACGAGCAGTACTTC. The rearrangement joins TRBV2 to TRBJ2-7; 12 nucleotides match TRBD2. This CDR3 region has 15 residues. V dropped 5 bases and J dropped 5; count of bases not matched to a gene: 7. Germline values: CDR1 SNHLY, CDR2 FYNNEI.

The V gene is TRBV14, the J gene TRBJ2-3; D remains unclear. The germline V gene encodes CDR1 SGHDN and CDR2 FVKESK. V gave up 3 bases and J gave up 3 bases, with 7 bases separating them. The length of the CDR3 is 13 residues. In nucleotides, the CDR3 is TGTGCCAGCAGCCAGCGGTTTACAGATACGCAGTATTTT. Encoded protein: CASSQRFTDTQYF.

This chain links TRBV28 with TRBJ1-2, with 10 positions matching TRBD1. The ends lost 5 bases at V and 13 bases at J; junction bases unmatched: 16. The CDR3 is 15 amino acids. CDR1 is MDHEN, CDR2 SYDVKM, per germline. CDR3 in amino acids: CASSIAPGQGFTSTF. As DNA, the CDR3 is TGTGCCAGCAGTATCGCACCGGGACAGGGGTTTACAAGCACCTTC.

The gene calls are TRBV7-2 and TRBJ1-1; D remains ambiguous. The CDR3 has 15 amino acids. In germline, CDR1 is SGHTA, CDR2 FQGNSA. V lost 5 bases, J lost 4 bases, and 17 bases lay in between. This CDR3 reads CASSAIPIGGTEAFF. CDR3 bases: TGTGCCAGCAGCGCAATTCCAATCGGCGGCACTGAAGCTTTCTTT. Full variable domain (rest looked up from reference TRBV7-2 and TRBJ1-1): GAGVSQSPSNKVTEKGKDVELRCDPISGHTALYWYRQSLGQGLEFLIYFQGNSAPDKSGLPSDRFSAERTGGSVSTLTIQRTQQEDSAVYLCASSAIPIGGTEAFFGQGTRLTVV.

The chain joins TRBV19 to TRBJ2-1; TRBD2 agrees at 7 bases. This CDR3 spans 15 amino acids. Germline assignment: CDR1 LNHDA and CDR2 SQIVND (reference sequence). The V and J ends lost 6 bases and 2 bases, in that order; junction bases with no gene match: 7. CDR3 nucleotide sequence: TGTGCCAGTAGCATCCGGGACTACCCCTACAATGAGCAGTTCTTC. It yields the protein CASSIRDYPYNEQFF.

J is TRBJ2-6 and V is TRBV7-2; no clear D. Trimming removed 5 bases from V and 0 bases from J, with 8 bases in between. Germline V CDR1 and CDR2: SGHTA, FQGNSA. The CDR3 has 15 amino acids. The CDR3 loop reads CASSPPSSGANVLTF. CDR3 sequence (DNA): TGTGCCAGCAGCCCACCCAGCTCTGGGGCCAACGTCCTGACTTTC.

The V and J genes are TRBV18 and TRBJ2-2; TRBD1 agrees at 9 bases. Germline lookup yields CDR1 KGHSH and CDR2 LQKENI. Trimming cost V 3 bases and J 6 bases; bases outside gene matches: 11. This CDR3 comprises 17 residues. The CDR3 sequence: CASSPNPGTGRPGELFF. The CDR3 nucleotides read TGTGCCAGCTCACCGAATCCAGGGACAGGGCGCCCCGGGGAGCTGTTTTTT.

The chain couples TRBV28 to TRBJ1-3; D ambiguous. Germline V gene data show CDR1 as MDHEN and CDR2 as SYDVKM. There are 15 residues in the CDR3. V was trimmed by 6 bases and J by 6 bases, leaving 18 bases between them. CDR3 loop: CASSMRRHNVNTIYF. CDR3 DNA sequence: TGTGCCAGCAGCATGAGGAGGCATAATGTAAACACCATATATTTT.

The genes are TRBV4-1 and TRBJ2-3; the D gene is possibly TRBD2 (6 bases). This CDR3 region has 16 residues. Germline CDR1 reads MGHRA; CDR2 reads YSYEKL. V was trimmed by 0 bases and J by 6 bases, leaving 16 bases between them. The CDR3 DNA reads as TGCGCCAGCAGCCAAGAGATCAGCGGGCAGGCGGATACGCAGTATTTT. Protein: CASSQEISGQADTQYF.

This chain links TRBV11-2 with TRBJ2-1, with a tentative D call TRBD2 (6 bases). Per the germline V gene, CDR1 is SGHAT and CDR2 is FQNNGV. With 5 bases removed from V and 8 bases from J, the gap between germline ends came to 13 bases. This CDR3 contains 13 residues. The CDR3 DNA reads TGTGCCAGCAGCACCGGACTAAGCCATGAGCAGTTCTTC. Protein: CASSTGLSHEQFF.